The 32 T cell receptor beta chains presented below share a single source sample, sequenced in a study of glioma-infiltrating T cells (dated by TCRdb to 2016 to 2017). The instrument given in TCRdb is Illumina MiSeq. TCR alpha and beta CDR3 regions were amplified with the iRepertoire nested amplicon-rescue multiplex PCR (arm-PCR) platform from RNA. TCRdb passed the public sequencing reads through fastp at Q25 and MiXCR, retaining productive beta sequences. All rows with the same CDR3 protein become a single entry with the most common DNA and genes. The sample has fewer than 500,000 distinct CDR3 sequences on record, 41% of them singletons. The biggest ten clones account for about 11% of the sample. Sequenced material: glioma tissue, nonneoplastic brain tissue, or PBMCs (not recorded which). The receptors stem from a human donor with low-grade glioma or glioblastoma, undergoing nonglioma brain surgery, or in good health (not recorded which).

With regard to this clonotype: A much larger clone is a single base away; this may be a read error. The CDR3 is CSVPMSGTPGVAQYF. The DNA for the CDR3 is TGCAGTGTTCCGATGTCCGGGACGCCTGGGGTGGCCCAGTACTTC. The chain employs TRBV20-1 and TRBJ2-5, with D perhaps assigned TRBD1 or TRBD2 (5 bases each). V lost 7 bases and J 9 bases, leaving 27 bases between the germline ends. CDR1 and CDR2 from the germline V gene are DFQATT and SNEGSKA (reference sequence). This CDR3 region has 15 residues.

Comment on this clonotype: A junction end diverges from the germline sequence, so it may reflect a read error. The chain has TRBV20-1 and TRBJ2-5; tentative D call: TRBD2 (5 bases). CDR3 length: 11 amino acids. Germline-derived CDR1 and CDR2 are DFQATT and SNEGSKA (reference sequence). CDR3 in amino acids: CSVIWGETRYF. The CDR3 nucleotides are TGCAGTGTTATTTGGGGAGAGACCCGGTACTTC.

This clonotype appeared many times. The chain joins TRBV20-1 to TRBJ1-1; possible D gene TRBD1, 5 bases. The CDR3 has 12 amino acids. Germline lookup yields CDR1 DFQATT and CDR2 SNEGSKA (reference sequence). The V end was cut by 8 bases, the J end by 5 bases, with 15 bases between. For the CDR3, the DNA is TGCAGTACCCGGGGGGGAGGAACTGAAGCTTTCTTT. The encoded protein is CSTRGGGTEAFF.

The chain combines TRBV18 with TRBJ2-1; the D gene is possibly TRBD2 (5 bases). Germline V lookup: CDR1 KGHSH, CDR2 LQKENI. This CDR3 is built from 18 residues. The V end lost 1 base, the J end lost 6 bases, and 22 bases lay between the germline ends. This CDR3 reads CASSPRGAEASWANEQFF. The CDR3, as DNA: TGTGCCAGCTCACCACGGGGAGCGGAAGCCTCTTGGGCCAATGAGCAGTTCTTC.

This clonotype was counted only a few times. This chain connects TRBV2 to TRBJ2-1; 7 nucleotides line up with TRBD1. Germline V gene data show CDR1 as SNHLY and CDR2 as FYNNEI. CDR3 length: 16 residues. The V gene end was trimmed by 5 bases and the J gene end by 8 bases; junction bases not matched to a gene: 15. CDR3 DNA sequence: TGTGCCAGCAGTCTGATCGGACAGGTAATTGTCCATGAGCAGTTCTTC. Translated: CASSLIGQVIVHEQFF.

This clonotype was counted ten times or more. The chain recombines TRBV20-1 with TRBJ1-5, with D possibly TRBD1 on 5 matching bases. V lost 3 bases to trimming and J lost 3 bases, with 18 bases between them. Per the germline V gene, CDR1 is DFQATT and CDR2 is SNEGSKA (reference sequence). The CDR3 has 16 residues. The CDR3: CSARISGLGDNQPQHF. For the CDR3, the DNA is TGCAGTGCTAGGATCTCCGGGTTAGGGGACAATCAGCCCCAGCATTTT.

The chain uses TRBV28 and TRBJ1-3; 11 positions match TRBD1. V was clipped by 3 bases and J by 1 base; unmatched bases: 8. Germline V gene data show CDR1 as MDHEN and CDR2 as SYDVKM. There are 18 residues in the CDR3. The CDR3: CASSFNPGTGGSGNTIYF. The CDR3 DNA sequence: TGTGCCAGCAGTTTTAATCCCGGGACAGGGGGTTCTGGAAACACCATATATTTT.

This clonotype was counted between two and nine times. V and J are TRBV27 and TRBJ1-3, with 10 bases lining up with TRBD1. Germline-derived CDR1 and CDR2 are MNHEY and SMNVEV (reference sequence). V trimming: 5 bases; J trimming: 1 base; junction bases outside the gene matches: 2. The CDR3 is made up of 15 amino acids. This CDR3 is CASSKGQGSGNTIYF. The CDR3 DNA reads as TGTGCCAGCAGTAAGGGACAGGGGTCTGGAAACACCATATATTTT.

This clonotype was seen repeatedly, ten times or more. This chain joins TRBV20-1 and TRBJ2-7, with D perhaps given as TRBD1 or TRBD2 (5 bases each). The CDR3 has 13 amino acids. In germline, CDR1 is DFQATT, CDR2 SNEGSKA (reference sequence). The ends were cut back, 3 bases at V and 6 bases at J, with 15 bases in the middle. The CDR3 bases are TGCAGTGCTAGGGTACTTGCAGGGAGCGAGCAGTACTTC. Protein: CSARVLAGSEQYF.

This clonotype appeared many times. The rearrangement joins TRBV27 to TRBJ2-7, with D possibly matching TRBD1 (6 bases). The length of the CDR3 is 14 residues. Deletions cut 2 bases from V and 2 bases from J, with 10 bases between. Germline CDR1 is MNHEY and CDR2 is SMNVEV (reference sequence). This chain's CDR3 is CASSLTGTTYEQYF. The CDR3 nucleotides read TGTGCCAGCAGTTTAACCGGGACAACCTACGAGCAGTACTTC.

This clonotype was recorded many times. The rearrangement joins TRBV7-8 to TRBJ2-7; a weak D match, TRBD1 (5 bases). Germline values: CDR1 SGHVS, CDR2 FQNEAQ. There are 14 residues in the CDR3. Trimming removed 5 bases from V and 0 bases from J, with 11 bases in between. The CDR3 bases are TGTGCCAGCAGCAATTACAGGAGCTCCTACGAGCAGTACTTC. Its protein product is CASSNYRSSYEQYF.

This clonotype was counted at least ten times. CDR3 DNA sequence: TGCAGTGCTGCCCGAACCTGGACGGCTAGCAATCAGCCCCAGCATTTT. This translates into CSAARTWTASNQPQHF. V gene TRBV20-1 combines with J gene TRBJ1-5; unclear D gene. Germline V gives CDR1 DFQATT, CDR2 SNEGSKA (reference sequence). There are 16 residues in the CDR3. Deletions cut 5 bases from V and 0 bases from J, with 17 bases between.

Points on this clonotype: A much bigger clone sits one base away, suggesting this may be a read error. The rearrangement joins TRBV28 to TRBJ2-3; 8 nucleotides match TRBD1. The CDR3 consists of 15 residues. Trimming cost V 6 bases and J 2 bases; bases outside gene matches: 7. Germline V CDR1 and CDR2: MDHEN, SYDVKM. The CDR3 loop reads CASREDRVNTDTQYF. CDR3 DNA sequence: TGTGCCAGCAGGGAGGACAGGGTTAACACAGATACGCAGTATTTT.

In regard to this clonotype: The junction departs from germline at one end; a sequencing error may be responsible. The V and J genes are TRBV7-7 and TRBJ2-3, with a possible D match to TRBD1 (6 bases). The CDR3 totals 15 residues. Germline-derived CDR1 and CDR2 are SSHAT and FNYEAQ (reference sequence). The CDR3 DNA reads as TGTGCTAGCAGCTTGACTCCGGGACATCCAGATACGCAGTATTTT. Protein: CASSLTPGHPDTQYF.

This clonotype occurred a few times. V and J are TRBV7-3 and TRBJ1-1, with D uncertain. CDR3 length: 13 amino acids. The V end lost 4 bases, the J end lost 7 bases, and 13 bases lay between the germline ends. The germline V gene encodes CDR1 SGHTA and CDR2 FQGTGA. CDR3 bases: TGTGCCAGCAGCTCGCGGGCCCGGAGTGAAGCTTTCTTT. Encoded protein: CASSSRARSEAFF.

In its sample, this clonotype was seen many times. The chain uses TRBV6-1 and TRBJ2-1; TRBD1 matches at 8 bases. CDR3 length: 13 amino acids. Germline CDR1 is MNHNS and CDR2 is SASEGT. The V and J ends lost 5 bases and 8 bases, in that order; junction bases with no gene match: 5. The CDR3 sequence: CASSTDRGYEQFF. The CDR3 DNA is TGTGCCAGCAGTACAGACAGGGGTTATGAGCAGTTCTTC.

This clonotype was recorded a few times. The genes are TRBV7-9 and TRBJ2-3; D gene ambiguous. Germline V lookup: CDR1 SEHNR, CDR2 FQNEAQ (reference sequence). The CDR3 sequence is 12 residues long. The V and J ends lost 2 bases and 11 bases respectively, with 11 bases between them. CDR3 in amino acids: CASSLSGQVQYF. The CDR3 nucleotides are TGTGCCAGCAGCTTATCCGGGCAGGTGCAGTATTTT.

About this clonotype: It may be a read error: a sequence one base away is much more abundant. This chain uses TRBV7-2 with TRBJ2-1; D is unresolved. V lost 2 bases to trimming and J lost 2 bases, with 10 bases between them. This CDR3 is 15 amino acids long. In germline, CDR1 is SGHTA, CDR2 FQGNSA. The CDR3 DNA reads TGTGCCAGCAGCTTAAGCCAGGTCCCCTACAATGAGCAGTTCTTC. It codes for CASSLSQVPYNEQFF.

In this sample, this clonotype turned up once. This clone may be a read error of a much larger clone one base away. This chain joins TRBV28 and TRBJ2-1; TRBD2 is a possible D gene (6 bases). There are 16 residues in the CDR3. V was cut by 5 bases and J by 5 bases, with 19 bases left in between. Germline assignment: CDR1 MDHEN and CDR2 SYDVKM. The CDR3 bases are TGTGCCAGCAGTGACACCCTCGGGGGTTACCACAATGAGCAGTTCTTC. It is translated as CASSDTLGGYHNEQFF. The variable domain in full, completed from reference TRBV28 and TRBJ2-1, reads DVKVTQSSRYLVKRTGEKVFLECVQDMDHENMFWYRQDPGLGLRLIYFSYDVKMKEKGDIPEGYSVSREKKERFSLILESASTNQTSMYLCASSDTLGGYHNEQFFGPGTRLTVL.

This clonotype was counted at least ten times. CDR3 sequence reads: CASSYSRTGRNTEAFF. CDR3 DNA sequence: TGTGCCAGCAGTTACTCTAGGACAGGGAGGAACACTGAAGCTTTCTTT. This chain links TRBV6-2 or TRBV6-3 with TRBJ1-1; 8 nucleotides line up with TRBD1. After removal of 0 bases from V and 1 base from J, the junction contained 4 bases not matched to a gene. This CDR3 spans 16 amino acids. In germline, CDR1 is MNHEY, CDR2 SVGEGT.

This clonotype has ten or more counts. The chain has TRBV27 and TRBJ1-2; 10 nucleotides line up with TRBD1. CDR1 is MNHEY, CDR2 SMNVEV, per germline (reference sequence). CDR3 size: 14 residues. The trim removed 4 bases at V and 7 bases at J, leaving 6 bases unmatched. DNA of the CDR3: TGTGCCAGCAGTTCCGGGACAGGGGTGGGTGGCTACACCTTC. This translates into CASSSGTGVGGYTF.

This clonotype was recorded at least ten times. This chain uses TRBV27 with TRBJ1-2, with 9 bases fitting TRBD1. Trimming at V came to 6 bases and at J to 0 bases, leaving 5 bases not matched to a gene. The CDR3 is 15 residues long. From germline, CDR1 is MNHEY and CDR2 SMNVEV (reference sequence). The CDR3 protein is CASSSGQGTNYGYTF. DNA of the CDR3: TGTGCCAGCAGCTCCGGACAGGGGACTAACTATGGCTACACCTTC.

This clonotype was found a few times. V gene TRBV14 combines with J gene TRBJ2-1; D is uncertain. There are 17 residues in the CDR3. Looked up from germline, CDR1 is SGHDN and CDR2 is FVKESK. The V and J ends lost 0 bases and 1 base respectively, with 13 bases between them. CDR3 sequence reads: CASSQEELLDSYNEQFF. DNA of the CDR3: TGTGCCAGCAGCCAAGAGGAGCTCCTCGATTCCTACAATGAGCAGTTCTTC.

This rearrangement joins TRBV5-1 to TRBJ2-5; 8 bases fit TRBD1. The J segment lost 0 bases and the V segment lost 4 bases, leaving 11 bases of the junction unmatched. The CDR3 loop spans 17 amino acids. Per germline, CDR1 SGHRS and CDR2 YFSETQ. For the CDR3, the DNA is TGCGCCAGCAGCCGAGGACAGGGTGGCAGCTACCAAGAGACCCAGTACTTC. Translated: CASSRGQGGSYQETQYF.

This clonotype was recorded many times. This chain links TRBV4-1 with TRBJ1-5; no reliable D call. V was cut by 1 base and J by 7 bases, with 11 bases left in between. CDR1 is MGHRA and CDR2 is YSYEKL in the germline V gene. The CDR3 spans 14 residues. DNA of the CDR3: TGCGCCAGCAGCCAAGGTTCCAGGCTCCAGCCCCAGCATTTT. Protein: CASSQGSRLQPQHF.

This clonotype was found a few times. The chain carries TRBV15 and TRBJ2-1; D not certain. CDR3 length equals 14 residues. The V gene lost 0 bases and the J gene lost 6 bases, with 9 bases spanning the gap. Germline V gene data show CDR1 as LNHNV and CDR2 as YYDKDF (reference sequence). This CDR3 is CATSRDRTGNEQFF. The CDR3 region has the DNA TGTGCCACCAGCAGAGATAGAACGGGCAATGAGCAGTTCTTC.

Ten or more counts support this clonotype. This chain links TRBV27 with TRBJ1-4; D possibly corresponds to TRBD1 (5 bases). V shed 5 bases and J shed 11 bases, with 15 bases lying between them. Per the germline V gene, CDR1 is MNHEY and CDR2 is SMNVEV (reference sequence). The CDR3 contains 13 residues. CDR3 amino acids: CASSPTGGWKLFF. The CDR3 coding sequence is TGTGCCAGCAGTCCCACCGGGGGGTGGAAACTGTTTTTT.

In DNA form, the CDR3 reads TGTGCCAGCAGCCTAGAGGGGACTAGGGGTATCCAAGAGACCCAGTACTTC. This encodes CASSLEGTRGIQETQYF. The rearrangement links TRBV4-2 to TRBJ2-5, with 8 bases identical to TRBD2. Germline trimming cut 4 bases from V and 1 base from J; bases unmatched to any gene: 11. Per the germline V gene, CDR1 is LGHNA and CDR2 is YNFKEQ. The CDR3 is 17 amino acids.

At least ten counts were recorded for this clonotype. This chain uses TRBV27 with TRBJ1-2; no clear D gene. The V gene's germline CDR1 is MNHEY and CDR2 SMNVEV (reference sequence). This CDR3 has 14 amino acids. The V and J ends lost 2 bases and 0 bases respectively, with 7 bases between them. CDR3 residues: CASSLANSNYGYTF. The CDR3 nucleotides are TGTGCCAGCAGTTTAGCAAACTCTAACTATGGCTACACCTTC.

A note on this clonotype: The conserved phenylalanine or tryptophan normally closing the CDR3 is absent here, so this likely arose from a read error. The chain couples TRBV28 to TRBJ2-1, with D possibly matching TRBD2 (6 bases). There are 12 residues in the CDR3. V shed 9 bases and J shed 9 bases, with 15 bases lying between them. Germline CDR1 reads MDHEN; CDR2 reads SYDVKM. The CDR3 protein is CASLTHGGEQFS. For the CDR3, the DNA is TGTGCCAGTCTGACCCACGGGGGTGAGCAGTTCTCC.

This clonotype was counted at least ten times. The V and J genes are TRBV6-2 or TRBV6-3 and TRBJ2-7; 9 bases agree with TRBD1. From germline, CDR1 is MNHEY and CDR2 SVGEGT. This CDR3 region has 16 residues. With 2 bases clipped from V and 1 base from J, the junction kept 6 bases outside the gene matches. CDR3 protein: CASSYNTGTGSYEQYF. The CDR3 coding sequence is TGTGCCAGCAGTTACAATACCGGGACAGGGTCCTACGAGCAGTACTTC.

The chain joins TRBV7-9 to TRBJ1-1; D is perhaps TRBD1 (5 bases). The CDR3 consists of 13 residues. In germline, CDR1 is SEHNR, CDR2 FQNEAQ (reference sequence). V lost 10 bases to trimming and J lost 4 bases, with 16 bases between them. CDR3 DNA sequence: TGTGCCATCCCGGGGCCCGGATGCACTGAAGCTTTCTTT. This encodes CAIPGPGCTEAFF.